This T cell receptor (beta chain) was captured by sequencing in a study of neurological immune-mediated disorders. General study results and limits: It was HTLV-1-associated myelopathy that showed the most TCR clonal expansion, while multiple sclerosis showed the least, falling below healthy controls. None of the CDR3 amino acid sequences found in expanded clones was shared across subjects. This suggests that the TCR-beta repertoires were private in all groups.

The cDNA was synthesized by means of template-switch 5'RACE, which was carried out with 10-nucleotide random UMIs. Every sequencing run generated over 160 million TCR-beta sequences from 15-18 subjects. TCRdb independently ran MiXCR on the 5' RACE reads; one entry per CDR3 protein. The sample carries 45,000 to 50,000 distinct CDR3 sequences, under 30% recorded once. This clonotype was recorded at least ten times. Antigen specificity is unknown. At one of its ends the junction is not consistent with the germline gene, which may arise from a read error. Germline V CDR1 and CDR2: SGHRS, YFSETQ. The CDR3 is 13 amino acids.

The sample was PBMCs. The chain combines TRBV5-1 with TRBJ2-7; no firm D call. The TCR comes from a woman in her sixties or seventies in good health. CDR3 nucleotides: TGCGCCAGCAGCCTCTTCCTCCCGGACGAGCAGCACTTC. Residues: CASSLFLPDEQHF.